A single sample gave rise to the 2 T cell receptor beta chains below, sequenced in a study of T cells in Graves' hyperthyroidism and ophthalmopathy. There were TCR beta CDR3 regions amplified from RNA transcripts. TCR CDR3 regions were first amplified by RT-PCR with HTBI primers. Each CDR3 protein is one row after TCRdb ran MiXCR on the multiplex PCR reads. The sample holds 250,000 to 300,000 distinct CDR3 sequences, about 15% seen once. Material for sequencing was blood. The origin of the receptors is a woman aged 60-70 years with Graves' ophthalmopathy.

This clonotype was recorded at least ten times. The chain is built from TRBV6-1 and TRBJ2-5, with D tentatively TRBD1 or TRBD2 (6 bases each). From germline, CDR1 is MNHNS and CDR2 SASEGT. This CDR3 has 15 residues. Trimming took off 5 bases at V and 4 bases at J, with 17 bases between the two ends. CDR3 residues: CASSWRGAFGETQYF. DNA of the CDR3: TGTGCCAGCAGTTGGAGGGGGGCGTTCGGAGAGACCCAGTACTTC.

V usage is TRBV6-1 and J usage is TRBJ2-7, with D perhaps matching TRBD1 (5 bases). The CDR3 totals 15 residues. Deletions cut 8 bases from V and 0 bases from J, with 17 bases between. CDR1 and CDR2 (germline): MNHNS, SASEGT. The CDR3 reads CASLLYHRSSYEQYF. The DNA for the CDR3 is TGTGCCAGCCTCCTTTACCACAGGAGCTCCTACGAGCAGTACTTC.